A single sample is the source of the 5 T cell receptor beta chains below, sequenced in a study of tumor and adjacent non-tumor tissue in lung cancer. Three rounds of nested PCR, following a modified ARM-PCR protocol, produced the TCRbeta library. TCRdb re-derived calls from the multiplex PCR reads in MiXCR, one entry per CDR3 protein. The repertoire consists of more than 85,000 distinct CDR3 sequences, with nearly 85% occurring once and the leading ten covering 20% to 25%. RNA was extracted from bulk tissue without any cell sorting. The sample was lung tumor tissue. The receptors stem from an older man with non-small cell lung cancer.

This chain links TRBV19 with TRBJ1-1; D call uncertain. Deletions cut 3 bases from V and 5 bases from J, with 13 bases between. The CDR3 spans 14 residues. Germline V gives CDR1 LNHDA, CDR2 SQIVND (reference sequence). For the CDR3, the DNA is TGTGCCAGTAGTATCCTGGCTACGGGGACTGAAGCTTTCTTT. Translation: CASSILATGTEAFF.

For this clonotype: The germline gene is not matched at one end of the junction; a read error may be the cause. The chain recombines TRBV28 with TRBJ2-7, with 7 bases aligning to TRBD2. Germline V CDR1 and CDR2: MDHEN, SYDVKM. The CDR3 extends over 15 amino acids. The CDR3 here is CANSSLARYTYEQYF. The DNA for the CDR3 is TGTGCCAACAGTTCACTAGCGAGATACACCTACGAGCAGTACTTC.

The chain uses TRBV20-1 and TRBJ2-2; no reliable D call. The CDR3 spans 14 residues. CDR1 is DFQATT, CDR2 SNEGSKA, per germline (reference sequence). Trimming took 7 bases from V and 5 from J, leaving 17 bases between them. The CDR3 here is CSVKRGSGTGELFF. In DNA form, the CDR3 reads TGCAGTGTTAAAAGAGGTAGTGGAACCGGGGAGCTGTTTTTT.

Notes on this clonotype: The junction and the germline gene differ at one end; a read error may be behind it. The chain recombines TRBV28 with TRBJ1-6; 9 bases match TRBD1. The V gene's germline CDR1 is MDHEN and CDR2 SYDVKM. The CDR3 is 15 residues long. The CDR3 loop reads CASSSEQGAGSPLRF. CDR3 in DNA: TGTGCCAGCAGTTCGGAACAGGGGGCTGGATCGCCCCTCCGCTTT.

The chain combines TRBV11-2 with TRBJ2-1, with 7 bases that match TRBD2. Germline CDR1 SGHAT, CDR2 FQNNGV. The V and J ends lost 8 bases and 3 bases, in that order; junction bases with no gene match: 10. The CDR3 extends over 15 amino acids. The CDR3 nucleotides are TGTGCCAGCGGTTTGGGTCGGGGGGACTACAATGAGCAGTTCTTC. It yields the protein CASGLGRGDYNEQFF. Looking up the rest from reference TRBV11-2 and TRBJ2-1 gives the full variable domain: EAGVAQSPRYKIIEKRQSVAFWCNPISGHATLYWYQQILGQGPKLLIQFQNNGVVDDSQLPKDRFSAERLKGVDSTLKIQPAKLEDSAVYLCASGLGRGDYNEQFFGPGTRLTVL.